These T cell receptor beta chains were read from a single sample in a study of T cells generated in artificial thymic organoids. One entry per CDR3 protein results from TCRdb running MiXCR on the 5' RACE reads. The sample contains around 9,300 distinct CDR3 sequences, about 16% of which appear only once. Material for sequencing was naive CD8+ T cells from the thymus. The source of these receptors is a human donor who gave cord blood stem cells for thymic organoid culture, a cardiac surgery patient who gave postnatal thymus, or a blood donor (not recorded which). Each CDR3 is given with its conserved first and last residue. The D gene is left open where the match is weak. Clone size is not always given. Where it is, it says once, few, many or a class for expanded clones.

v_gene: TRBV5-1; len: 12; j_gene: TRBJ2-1; abundance: medium-sized; d_gene: .; CDR3aa: CASSANWPEQFF; CDR3nt: TGCGCCAGCAGCGCAAACTGGCCCGAGCAGTTCTTC
v_gene: TRBV4-1; len: 18; j_gene: TRBJ2-1; abundance: medium-sized; d_gene: TRBD1; CDR3aa: CASSQVSEGQGPYNEQFF; CDR3nt: TGCGCCAGCAGCCAAGTCAGCGAGGGACAGGGTCCTTACAATGAGCAGTTCTTC
v_gene: TRBV7-9; len: 15; j_gene: TRBJ2-1; abundance: many; d_gene: .; CDR3aa: CASSFSPRRIDEQFF; CDR3nt: TGTGCCAGCAGCTTTTCCCCCAGGAGGATCGATGAGCAGTTCTTC
v_gene: TRBV12-3/TRBV12-4; len: 13; j_gene: TRBJ1-1; abundance: medium-sized; d_gene: .; CDR3aa: CASSPDRGTEAFF; CDR3nt: TGTGCCAGCAGTCCTGACCGGGGCACTGAAGCTTTCTTT
v_gene: TRBV7-9; len: 16; j_gene: TRBJ2-3; abundance: .; d_gene: TRBD1; CDR3aa: CAGSSTQGALADTQYF; CDR3nt: TGTGCCGGCAGCTCGACCCAGGGGGCGCTGGCAGATACGCAGTATTTT
v_gene: TRBV7-8; len: 16; j_gene: TRBJ1-4; abundance: few; d_gene: TRBD1; CDR3aa: CASSTEWDRTNEKLFF; CDR3nt: TGTGCCAGCAGCACAGAATGGGACAGAACTAATGAAAAGCTGTTTTTT
v_gene: TRBV7-2; len: 15; j_gene: TRBJ2-5; abundance: medium-sized; d_gene: TRBD2; CDR3aa: CASSLGLAGFETQYF; CDR3nt: TGTGCCAGCAGCTTGGGACTAGCGGGATTTGAGACCCAGTACTTC
v_gene: TRBV4-3; len: 15; j_gene: TRBJ2-2; abundance: many; d_gene: .; CDR3aa: CASSQDPADTGELFF; CDR3nt: TGCGCCAGCAGCCAAGATCCGGCGGATACCGGGGAGCTGTTTTTT
v_gene: TRBV28; len: 13; j_gene: TRBJ2-7; abundance: many; d_gene: .; CDR3aa: CASSRTAPYEQYF; CDR3nt: TGTGCCAGCAGTCGGACGGCACCCTACGAGCAGTACTTC
v_gene: TRBV7-9; len: 16; j_gene: TRBJ2-3; abundance: medium-sized; d_gene: .; CDR3aa: CASSLVGGQPEDTQYF; CDR3nt: TGTGCCAGCAGCTTAGTAGGGGGACAACCCGAAGATACGCAGTATTTT
v_gene: TRBV4-1; len: 15; j_gene: TRBJ2-1; abundance: medium-sized; d_gene: TRBD2; CDR3aa: CASSLGWLAGYEQFF; CDR3nt: TGCGCCAGCAGCCTCGGTTGGCTAGCGGGGTATGAGCAGTTCTTC
v_gene: TRBV6-1; len: 15; j_gene: TRBJ1-5; abundance: medium-sized; d_gene: .; CDR3aa: CASRTRDTVNQPQHF; CDR3nt: TGTGCCAGCAGAACCCGGGACACTGTCAATCAGCCCCAGCATTTT
v_gene: TRBV7-2; len: 13; j_gene: TRBJ2-2; abundance: many; d_gene: .; CDR3aa: CASSFLNTGELFF; CDR3nt: TGTGCCAGCAGCTTTTTGAACACCGGGGAGCTGTTTTTT
v_gene: TRBV27; len: 14; j_gene: TRBJ2-1; abundance: medium-sized; d_gene: .; CDR3aa: CASSQGTPYNEQFF; CDR3nt: TGTGCCAGCAGCCAAGGGACGCCCTACAATGAGCAGTTCTTC
v_gene: TRBV9; len: 13; j_gene: TRBJ2-1; abundance: few; d_gene: .; CDR3aa: CASSYGQGGEQFF; CDR3nt: TGTGCCAGCAGCTACGGGCAGGGAGGAGAGCAGTTCTTC
v_gene: TRBV4-2; len: 18; j_gene: TRBJ2-1; abundance: few; d_gene: TRBD2; CDR3aa: CASSQGVASGRPHNEQFF; CDR3nt: TGTGCCAGCAGCCAAGGGGTTGCTAGCGGGAGGCCCCACAATGAGCAGTTCTTC
v_gene: TRBV28; len: 16; j_gene: TRBJ2-2; abundance: many; d_gene: TRBD1; CDR3aa: CASSPRGQGNTGELFF; CDR3nt: TGTGCCAGCAGTCCGAGGGGACAGGGTAACACCGGGGAGCTGTTTTTT
v_gene: TRBV12-3/TRBV12-4; len: 15; j_gene: TRBJ1-5; abundance: many; d_gene: .; CDR3aa: CASSQGQGSNQPQHF; CDR3nt: TGTGCCAGCAGTCAGGGACAAGGAAGCAATCAGCCCCAGCATTTT
v_gene: TRBV4-1; len: 13; j_gene: TRBJ1-1; abundance: few; d_gene: TRBD1; CDR3aa: CASSRQGASEAFF; CDR3nt: TGCGCCAGCAGTCGACAGGGGGCAAGTGAAGCTTTCTTT
v_gene: TRBV7-9; len: 15; j_gene: TRBJ2-5; abundance: medium-sized; d_gene: .; CDR3aa: CASSSRRISKETQYF; CDR3nt: TGTGCCAGCAGCTCTCGCCGTATCAGTAAAGAGACCCAGTACTTC
v_gene: TRBV30; len: 15; j_gene: TRBJ1-6; abundance: medium-sized; d_gene: .; CDR3aa: CAWSWGQGDNSPLHF; CDR3nt: TGTGCCTGGAGTTGGGGACAAGGGGATAATTCACCCCTCCACTTT
v_gene: TRBV28; len: 13; j_gene: TRBJ2-7; abundance: once; d_gene: .; CDR3aa: CASSLGHVYEQYF; CDR3nt: TGTGCCAGCAGCCTTGGACACGTCTACGAGCAGTACTTC
v_gene: TRBV20-1; len: 16; j_gene: TRBJ2-7; abundance: few; d_gene: .; CDR3aa: CSTRTRDFLGVYEQYF; CDR3nt: TGCAGTACTAGAACGAGGGACTTCCTAGGGGTCTACGAGCAGTACTTC
v_gene: TRBV5-6; len: 14; j_gene: TRBJ2-2; abundance: many; d_gene: .; CDR3aa: CASSLGRNTGELFF; CDR3nt: TGTGCCAGCAGCTTGGGTAGGAACACCGGGGAGCTGTTTTTT
v_gene: TRBV20-1; len: 14; j_gene: TRBJ1-1; abundance: medium-sized; d_gene: .; CDR3aa: CSASGSGRNTEAFF; CDR3nt: TGCAGTGCTAGCGGCAGTGGACGGAACACTGAAGCTTTCTTT
v_gene: TRBV28; len: 16; j_gene: TRBJ2-2; abundance: medium-sized; d_gene: TRBD2; CDR3aa: CASTKKYDGRPGELFF; CDR3nt: TGTGCCAGCACAAAAAAATACGACGGGAGGCCCGGGGAGCTGTTTTTT
v_gene: TRBV7-9; len: 18; j_gene: TRBJ2-1; abundance: few; d_gene: TRBD2; CDR3aa: CASSGKWASGSTYNEQFF; CDR3nt: TGTGCCAGCAGCGGGAAGTGGGCTAGCGGGAGCACCTACAATGAGCAGTTCTTC
v_gene: TRBV7-8; len: 14; j_gene: TRBJ2-7; abundance: medium-sized; d_gene: .; CDR3aa: CASSEWRTDYEQYF; CDR3nt: TGTGCCAGCAGCGAATGGAGGACAGACTACGAGCAGTACTTC